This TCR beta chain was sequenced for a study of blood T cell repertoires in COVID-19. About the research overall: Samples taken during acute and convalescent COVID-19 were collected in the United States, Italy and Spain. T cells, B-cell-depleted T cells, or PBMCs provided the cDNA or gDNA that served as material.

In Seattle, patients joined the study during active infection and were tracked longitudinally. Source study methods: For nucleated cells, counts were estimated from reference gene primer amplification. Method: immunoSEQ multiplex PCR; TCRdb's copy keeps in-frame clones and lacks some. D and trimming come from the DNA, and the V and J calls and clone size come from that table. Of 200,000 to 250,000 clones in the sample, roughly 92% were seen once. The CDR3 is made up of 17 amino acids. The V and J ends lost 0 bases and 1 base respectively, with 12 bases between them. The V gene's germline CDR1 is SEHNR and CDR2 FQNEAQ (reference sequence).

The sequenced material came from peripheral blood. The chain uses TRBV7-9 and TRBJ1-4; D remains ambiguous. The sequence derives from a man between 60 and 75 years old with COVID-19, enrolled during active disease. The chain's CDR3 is CASSLAIQMVTNEKLFF. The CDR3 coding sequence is TGTGCCAGCAGCTTAGCGATACAAATGGTAACTAATGAAAAACTGTTTTTT.